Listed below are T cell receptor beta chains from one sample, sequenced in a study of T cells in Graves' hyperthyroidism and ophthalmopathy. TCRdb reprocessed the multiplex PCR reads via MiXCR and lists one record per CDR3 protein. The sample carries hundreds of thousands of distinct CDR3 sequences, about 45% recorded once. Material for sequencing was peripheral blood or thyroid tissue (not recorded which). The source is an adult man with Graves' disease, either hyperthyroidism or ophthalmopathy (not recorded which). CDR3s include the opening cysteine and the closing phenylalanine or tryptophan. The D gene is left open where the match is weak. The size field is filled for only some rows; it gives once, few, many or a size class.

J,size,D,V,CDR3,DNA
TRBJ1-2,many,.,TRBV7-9,CASSLPVSARGYTF,TGTGCCAGCAGCCTCCCTGTTTCGGCGCGTGGCTACACCTTC
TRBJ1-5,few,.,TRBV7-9,CASSQGVGLQPQHF,TGTGCCAGCAGCCAGGGAGTTGGGCTTCAGCCCCAGCATTTT
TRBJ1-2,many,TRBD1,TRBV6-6,CASSRDSIYGYTF,TGCGCCAGCAGCAGGGACAGCATCTATGGCTACACCTTC
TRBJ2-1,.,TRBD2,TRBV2,CASSGPLGRYNEQFF,TGTGCCAGCAGTGGGCCCCTCGGGAGGTACAATGAGCAGTTCTTC
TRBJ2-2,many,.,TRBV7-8,CASSLRDQTGELFF,TGTGCCAGCAGCCTCCGGGACCAAACCGGGGAGCTGTTTTTT
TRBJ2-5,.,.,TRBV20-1,CSASGGLAETQYF,TGCAGTGCTAGCGGGGGGCTGGCAGAGACCCAGTACTTC
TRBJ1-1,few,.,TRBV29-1,CSVELVPGQEAFF,TGCAGCGTTGAGTTAGTCCCGGGACAAGAAGCTTTCTTT
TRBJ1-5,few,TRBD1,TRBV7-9,CASSPSPRRQGVSNQPQHF,TGTGCCAGCAGCCCATCACCCCGCCGACAGGGGGTCAGCAATCAGCCCCAGCATTTT
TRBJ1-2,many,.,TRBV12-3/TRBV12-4,CASSAQRNYGYTF,TGTGCCAGCAGCGCACAGCGCAACTATGGCTACACCTTC
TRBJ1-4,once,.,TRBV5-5,CASSSHGSEKLFF,TGTGCCAGCAGCTCCCACGGAAGCGAAAAACTGTTTTTT
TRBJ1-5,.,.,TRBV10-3,CAISARSGIDSNQPQHF,TGTGCCATCAGTGCTCGCAGCGGGATTGATAGCAATCAGCCCCAGCATTTT
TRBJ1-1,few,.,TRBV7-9,CASSLVPGLEAFF,TGTGCCAGCAGCTTAGTTCCAGGGCTTGAAGCTTTCTTT
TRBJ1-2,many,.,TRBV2,CASSEGPNYGYTF,TGTGCCAGCAGTGAAGGTCCCAACTATGGCTACACCTTC
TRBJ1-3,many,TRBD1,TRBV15,CATSRAGQLDNTIYF,TGTGCCACCAGCAGAGCGGGACAGTTGGACAACACCATATATTTT
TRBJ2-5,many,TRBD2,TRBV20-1,CSAEGLAGVQETQYF,TGCAGTGCCGAAGGACTAGCGGGGGTACAAGAGACCCAGTACTTC
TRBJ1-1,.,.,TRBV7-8,CASSDTGKNTEAFF,TGTGCCAGCAGCGACACAGGGAAGAACACTGAAGCTTTCTTT
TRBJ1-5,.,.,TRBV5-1,CASSLVRGAEGNQPQHF,TGCGCCAGCAGCTTGGTTAGGGGGGCAGAGGGCAATCAGCCCCAGCATTTT
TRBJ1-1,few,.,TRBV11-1,CASSPNRAEAFF,TGTGCCAGCAGCCCTAACAGGGCCGAGGCTTTCTTT
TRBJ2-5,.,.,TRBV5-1,CASSLALAGRFQSTQYF,TGCGCCAGCAGCTTGGCCTTAGCTGGGAGGTTCCAATCGACCCAGTACTTC
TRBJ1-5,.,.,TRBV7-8,CASSWGVGPQHF,TGTGCCAGCAGCTGGGGGGTTGGACCCCAGCATTTT
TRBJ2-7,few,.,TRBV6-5,CASSSWDRSLYEQYF,TGTGCCAGCAGTTCCTGGGACCGGTCCCTCTACGAGCAGTACTTC
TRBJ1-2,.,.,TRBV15,CATSSTDNYGYTF,TGTGCCACCAGCAGCACCGACAACTATGGCTACACCTTC
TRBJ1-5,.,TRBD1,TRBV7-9,CASSPLTGGNQPQHF,TGTGCCAGCAGCCCCCTAACAGGGGGCAATCAGCCCCAGCATTTT
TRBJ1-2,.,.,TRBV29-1,CSLAQGPNYGYTF,TGCAGCTTGGCGCAGGGACCTAACTATGGCTACACCTTC
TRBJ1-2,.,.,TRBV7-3,CASSQDPGTGNYGYTF,TGCGCCAGCAGCCAAGACCCCGGGACCGGAAACTATGGCTACACCTTC
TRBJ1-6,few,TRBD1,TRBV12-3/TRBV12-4,CASSLGRQGNSPLHF,TGTGCCAGCAGTTTAGGCAGACAGGGTAATTCACCCCTCCACTTT
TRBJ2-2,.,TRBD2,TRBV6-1,CASSEPSGRGTGELFF,TGTGCCAGCAGTGAACCGAGCGGGAGGGGCACCGGGGAGCTGTTTTTT
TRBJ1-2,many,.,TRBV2,CASSLGMDGYTF,TGTGCCAGCAGTCTGGGGATGGATGGCTACACCTTC
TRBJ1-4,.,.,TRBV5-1,CASTSTGDPNEKLFF,TGCGCCAGCACATCCACCGGGGACCCTAATGAAAAACTGTTTTTT
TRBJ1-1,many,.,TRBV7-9,CASSLLAGNTEAFF,TGTGCCAGCAGCTTGTTGGCCGGGAACACTGAAGCTTTCTTT
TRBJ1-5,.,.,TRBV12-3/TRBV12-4,CASSEGSQPQHF,TGTGCCAGCAGTGAGGGGTCACAGCCCCAGCATTTT
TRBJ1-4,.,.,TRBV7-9,CASSLPGAGEKLFF,TGTGCCAGCAGCTTACCAGGTGCTGGAGAAAAACTGTTTTTT
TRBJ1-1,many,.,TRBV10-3,CAISPTGRGSRAFF,TGTGCCATCAGTCCGACCGGACGGGGCTCCAGAGCTTTCTTT
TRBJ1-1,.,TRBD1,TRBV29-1,CSVVLGTGAEAFF,TGCAGCGTTGTTCTCGGGACAGGGGCAGAAGCTTTCTTT
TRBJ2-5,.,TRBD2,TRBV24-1,CATSDGLAGGAQETQYF,TGTGCCACCAGTGATGGACTAGCGGGTGGCGCCCAAGAGACCCAGTACTTC
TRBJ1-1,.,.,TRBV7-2,CASSYNGGVDTEAFF,TGTGCCAGCAGCTATAACGGGGGCGTCGACACTGAAGCTTTCTTT
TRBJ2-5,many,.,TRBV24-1,CATSDSPYAETQYF,TGTGCCACCAGTGATTCCCCTTACGCCGAGACCCAGTACTTC
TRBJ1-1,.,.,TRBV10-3,CAISEGPEAFF,TGTGCCATCAGTGAAGGTCCCGAAGCTTTCTTT
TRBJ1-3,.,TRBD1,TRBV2,CASTEGAGDHTIYF,TGTGCCAGCACGGAGGGGGCGGGGGACCACACCATATATTTT
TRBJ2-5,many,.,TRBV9,CASSVVDRETQYF,TGTGCCAGCAGCGTAGTCGACCGAGAGACCCAGTACTTC